The present T cell receptor beta chain was sequenced within a study of CD8 T cells in ankylosing spondylitis. Overall study findings and caveats: Matched ankylosing spondylitis synovial fluid reportedly contained a significantly enriched population of disease-linked clones. Seemingly distinctive of ankylosing spondylitis blood was a TCR beta motif formed by eight highly homologous variants. There were earlier reports of some motif variants in reactive arthritis synovial fluid and blood.

This clonotype was observed at least ten times. The antigen is unknown. One junction end disagrees with the germline gene, perhaps due to a read error. Germline lookup yields CDR1 SQVTM and CDR2 ANQGSEA. The CDR3 runs 11 residues. The TCR beta libraries were generated through quantitative 5'-RACE incorporating molecular barcodes. TCRdb re-called the 5' RACE reads through MiXCR, storing one row per CDR3 protein. The sample holds tens of thousands of distinct CDR3 sequences, about 5.5% seen once. This rearrangement joins TRBV29-1 to TRBJ1-1; D is possibly TRBD1 (5 bases). The receptor was derived from a male donor with ankylosing spondylitis or in good health (not recorded which). What was sequenced was blood, either unsorted or a sorted T cell fraction (not recorded which). The chain's CDR3 is CSFERGPEAFF. CDR3 DNA: TGCAGCTTTGAGAGGGGTCCCGAAGCTTTCTTT.